The rows below give T cell receptor beta chains drawn from one sample of a study of pediatric ulcerative colitis. Only in-frame clones appear in the TCRdb table, and some are missing; sequencing was by immunoSEQ multiplex PCR. The profile shows 40,000 to 55,000 clones, around 76% of them singletons. Material: gut tissue. All receptors derive from a girl between 5 and 17 years old with moderate ulcerative colitis. The CDR3 runs from the conserved cysteine through the conserved F or W. D genes are given only for firm matches. Expanded clones are given a class, and other clones once, few, many or no size at all.

CDR3 protein: CASSWRAREEQYF
CDR3 DNA: TGCGCCAGCAGCTGGAGGGCTCGAGAGGAGCAGTACTTC
V gene: TRBV5-1
clone size: -
J gene: TRBJ2-7
D gene: -

CDR3 protein: CASSPGVGMQFF
CDR3 DNA: TGTGCCAGCAGCCCCGGAGTGGGCATGCAGTTCTTC
V gene: TRBV11-3
clone size: -
J gene: TRBJ2-1
D gene: -

CDR3 protein: CASSLGEPNSGNTIYF
CDR3 DNA: TGTGCCAGCTCACTAGGGGAGCCCAACTCTGGAAACACCATATATTTT
V gene: TRBV18
clone size: -
J gene: TRBJ1-3
D gene: -

CDR3 protein: CASSIRFRENQYF
CDR3 DNA: TGTGCCAGTAGTATTCGTTTCAGGGAAAATCAGTACTTC
V gene: TRBV19
clone size: -
J gene: TRBJ2-4
D gene: -

CDR3 protein: CASSPPSGGSYEQYF
CDR3 DNA: TGTGCCAGCTCACCACCTAGCGGGGGATCCTACGAGCAGTACTTC
V gene: TRBV18
clone size: -
J gene: TRBJ2-7
D gene: TRBD2

CDR3 protein: CASSLGGSSYNSPLHF
CDR3 DNA: TGTGCCAGCAGTTTGGGGGGTTCCTCCTATAATTCACCCCTCCACTTT
V gene: TRBV27
clone size: -
J gene: TRBJ1-6
D gene: -

CDR3 protein: CASSATSGTETQYF
CDR3 DNA: TGTGCCAGCAGCGCAACAAGCGGGACCGAGACCCAGTACTTC
V gene: TRBV9
clone size: -
J gene: TRBJ2-5
D gene: TRBD2

CDR3 protein: CASSLAWGTGEIGDFEQYF
CDR3 DNA: TGCGCCAGCAGCTTGGCGTGGGGGACAGGGGAAATAGGTGATTTCGAGCAGTACTTC
V gene: TRBV5-1
clone size: -
J gene: TRBJ2-7
D gene: TRBD1

CDR3 protein: CASGKGRDTQYF
CDR3 DNA: TGTGCCAGCGGTAAGGGAAGAGATACGCAGTATTTT
V gene: TRBV7-2
clone size: -
J gene: TRBJ2-3
D gene: -

CDR3 protein: CASSRGTSGGHNEQFF
CDR3 DNA: TGTGCCAGCAGCCGAGGGACTAGCGGGGGCCACAATGAGCAGTTCTTC
V gene: TRBV6-4
clone size: -
J gene: TRBJ2-1
D gene: TRBD2

CDR3 protein: CASSPSGGTGELFF
CDR3 DNA: TGTGCCAGCAGCCCTAGCGGGGGCACCGGGGAGCTGTTTTTT
V gene: TRBV11-2
clone size: -
J gene: TRBJ2-2
D gene: TRBD2

CDR3 protein: CAWRGGASGFQETQYF
CDR3 DNA: TGTGCCTGGAGGGGAGGAGCTAGCGGGTTCCAAGAGACCCAGTACTTC
V gene: TRBV30
clone size: once
J gene: TRBJ2-5
D gene: TRBD2

CDR3 protein: CAIRQQGEGYGYTF
CDR3 DNA: TGTGCCATCAGGCAACAGGGGGAAGGCTATGGCTACACCTTC
V gene: TRBV10-3
clone size: -
J gene: TRBJ1-2
D gene: TRBD1

CDR3 protein: CASSLQGINEKLFF
CDR3 DNA: TGTGCCAGCAGCCTCCAGGGGATTAATGAAAAACTGTTTTTT
V gene: TRBV13
clone size: -
J gene: TRBJ1-4
D gene: -

CDR3 protein: CATSTRQVRNEKLFF
CDR3 DNA: TGTGCCACCAGCACACGACAGGTCCGGAATGAAAAACTGTTTTTT
V gene: TRBV15
clone size: -
J gene: TRBJ1-4
D gene: -

CDR3 protein: CASSVGQGDNGYTF
CDR3 DNA: TGTGCCAGCAGCGTGGGACAGGGGGATAATGGCTACACCTTC
V gene: TRBV5-6
clone size: -
J gene: TRBJ1-2
D gene: TRBD1

CDR3 protein: CAWSVGTGGFDIQYF
CDR3 DNA: TGTGCCTGGAGTGTCGGGACAGGGGGCTTTGACATTCAGTACTTC
V gene: TRBV30
clone size: -
J gene: TRBJ2-4
D gene: TRBD1

CDR3 protein: CASRPTGIEQFF
CDR3 DNA: TGTGCCAGCAGACCGACAGGGATTGAGCAGTTCTTC
V gene: TRBV11-2
clone size: -
J gene: TRBJ2-1
D gene: TRBD1

CDR3 protein: CASSFPFGQGRDEAFF
CDR3 DNA: TGTGCCAGCAGTTTCCCTTTTGGACAGGGGCGGGATGAAGCTTTCTTT
V gene: TRBV28
clone size: -
J gene: TRBJ1-1
D gene: TRBD1

CDR3 protein: CASSLVSRALTYEQYF
CDR3 DNA: TGTGCCAGCAGTTTAGTTAGCAGGGCCCTCACCTACGAGCAGTACTTC
V gene: TRBV28
clone size: -
J gene: TRBJ2-7
D gene: -

CDR3 protein: CASSEHSNTEAFF
CDR3 DNA: TGTGCCAGCTCTGAACATTCGAACACTGAAGCTTTCTTT
V gene: TRBV18
clone size: few
J gene: TRBJ1-1
D gene: -

CDR3 protein: CASSLVKDSEAFF
CDR3 DNA: TGCGCCAGCAGCTTAGTGAAGGATTCTGAAGCTTTCTTT
V gene: TRBV5-1
clone size: -
J gene: TRBJ1-1
D gene: -

CDR3 protein: CASSRHSSPGQGYEQYF
CDR3 DNA: TGTGCCAGCAGCCGCCACTCCTCACCGGGACAGGGTTACGAGCAGTACTTC
V gene: TRBV11-2
clone size: -
J gene: TRBJ2-7
D gene: TRBD1

CDR3 protein: CASMRTRFYEQYF
CDR3 DNA: TGTGCCAGCATGAGGACTAGATTCTACGAGCAGTACTTC
V gene: TRBV2
clone size: -
J gene: TRBJ2-7
D gene: TRBD2

CDR3 protein: CASAMEGSGQPQHF
CDR3 DNA: TGTGCCAGCGCAATGGAGGGTTCGGGTCAGCCCCAGCATTTT
V gene: TRBV2
clone size: -
J gene: TRBJ1-5
D gene: -

CDR3 protein: CASSPGQASGNQPQHF
CDR3 DNA: TGTGCCAGCTCACCGGGACAGGCTTCGGGCAATCAGCCCCAGCATTTT
V gene: TRBV18
clone size: once
J gene: TRBJ1-5
D gene: TRBD1

CDR3 protein: CAWSVSRIYGYTF
CDR3 DNA: TGTGCCTGGAGTGTATCCCGGATCTATGGCTACACCTTC
V gene: TRBV30
clone size: -
J gene: TRBJ1-2
D gene: -

CDR3 protein: CASSQSRTGLTEAFF
CDR3 DNA: TGTGCCAGCAGCCAATCCAGGACAGGGCTCACTGAAGCTTTCTTT
V gene: TRBV7-3
clone size: once
J gene: TRBJ1-1
D gene: TRBD1

CDR3 protein: CASSQPTGTAAFF
CDR3 DNA: TGTGCCAGCAGTCAACCGACAGGGACTGCAGCTTTCTTT
V gene: TRBV28
clone size: -
J gene: TRBJ1-1
D gene: TRBD1

CDR3 protein: CASSFRGSRGYTF
CDR3 DNA: TGTGCCAGCAGTTTTAGAGGTTCGAGGGGCTACACCTTC
V gene: TRBV28
clone size: -
J gene: TRBJ1-2
D gene: -

CDR3 protein: CASSLIGELGYF
CDR3 DNA: TGTGCCAGCAGCTTGATCGGGGAACTGGGGTATTTT
V gene: TRBV5-4
clone size: -
J gene: TRBJ2-3
D gene: -

CDR3 protein: CASSQDGYGYTF
CDR3 DNA: TGTGCCAGCAGCCAAGACGGGTATGGCTACACCTTC
V gene: TRBV14
clone size: few
J gene: TRBJ1-2
D gene: -

CDR3 protein: CASTLSTSYNEQFF
CDR3 DNA: TGTGCCAGCACCCTAAGCACTTCCTACAATGAGCAGTTCTTC
V gene: TRBV6-5
clone size: -
J gene: TRBJ2-1
D gene: -

CDR3 protein: CASSGTSWSTDTQYF
CDR3 DNA: TGTGCCAGCAGTGGGACTAGTTGGAGTACAGATACGCAGTATTTT
V gene: TRBV27
clone size: -
J gene: TRBJ2-3
D gene: TRBD2